The present TCR beta chain was sequenced within a study of OX40 agonist ivuxolimab in advanced cancers. The wider study: One hepatocellular carcinoma and a couple of cutaneous melanoma patients partially responded.

Sequencing used immunoSEQ multiplex PCR; TCRdb keeps in-frame clones, though not all of them. Of roughly 45,000 clones detected, 75% to 90% appear once; the ten largest clones hold approximately 15%. To note about this clone: Its matching antigen is unknown.

The study, taken as a whole, reports: The study found among the lowest clonal expansion in partial responders at 0.1-3.0 mg/kg.

Patients who had autoimmune disease history or got systemic immunosuppression were left out. The V segment lost 10 bases and the J segment 1 base; nucleotides outside the gene matches: 9. Germline CDR1 reads LNHDA; CDR2 reads SQIVND (reference sequence). There are 15 residues in the CDR3. This receptor was obtained from an adult with an advanced solid tumor such as melanoma, head and neck, liver or kidney cancer. The chain joins TRBV19 to TRBJ1-1; 10 nucleotides agree with TRBD1. Sequenced here: CD4+ or CD8+ T cells sorted from blood, sampled in a trial of the OX40 agonist ivuxolimab. The chain's CDR3 is CATDRGLPSNTEAFF. For the CDR3, the DNA is TGTGCCACCGACAGGGGGCTCCCCTCGAACACTGAAGCTTTCTTT.